These 10 T cell receptor beta chains were all obtained from the same sample, sequenced in a study of blood T cell repertoires in COVID-19. Measured with immunoSEQ multiplex PCR; TCRdb has only the in-frame clones, and not every one. In the table there are about 210,000 clones, 84% of which are singletons. The sample taken for sequencing was peripheral blood. These receptors were obtained from a woman between 50 and 59 years old with active or convalescent COVID-19.

This sequence joins TRBV2 and TRBJ1-2; 7 bases are shared with TRBD1. With 6 bases clipped from V and 0 bases from J, the junction kept 1 base outside the gene matches. Per germline, CDR1 SNHLY and CDR2 FYNNEI. This CDR3 is 13 amino acids long. The DNA of the CDR3 is TGTGCCAGCAGAGGGGGCGCTAACTATGGCTACACCTTC. Protein sequence: CASRGGANYGYTF. Full variable domain (rest looked up from reference TRBV2 and TRBJ1-2): EPEVTQTPSHQVTQMGQEVILRCVPISNHLYFYWYRQILGQKVEFLVSFYNNEISEKSEIFDDQFSVERPDGSNFTLKIRSTKLEDSAMYFCASRGGANYGYTFGSGTRLTVV.

V gene TRBV5-6 combines with J gene TRBJ1-1, with a possible D match to TRBD1 (5 bases). In germline, CDR1 is SGHDT, CDR2 YYEEEE. The CDR3 has 16 amino acids. The ends were cut back, 0 bases at V and 3 bases at J, with 15 bases in the middle. The CDR3: CASSLDVGAGYTEAFF. The CDR3 DNA sequence: TGTGCCAGCAGCTTGGACGTTGGGGCGGGGTACACTGAAGCTTTCTTT.

V and J are TRBV19 and TRBJ2-7; D is unresolved. The CDR3 consists of 13 residues. From germline, CDR1 is LNHDA and CDR2 SQIVND (reference sequence). V dropped 2 bases and J dropped 2 bases, with 7 bases sitting between them. CDR3 residues: CASSITATYEQYF. CDR3 DNA: TGTGCCAGTAGTATAACAGCCACCTACGAGCAGTACTTC.

This clone was seen only once. This sequence joins TRBV7-6 and TRBJ2-1, with a tentative D call TRBD1 (7 bases). Trimming removed 0 bases from V and 13 bases from J, with 13 bases in between. The CDR3 has 13 residues. CDR1 and CDR2 (germline): SGHVS, FNYEAQ. CDR3 amino acids: CASSLAEGAHQFF. In DNA form, the CDR3 reads TGTGCCAGCAGCTTAGCGGAGGGGGCGCATCAGTTCTTC.

The V gene is TRBV24-1, the J gene TRBJ2-1, with 13 bases fitting TRBD2. In germline, CDR1 is KGHDR, CDR2 SFDVKD. V shed 7 bases and J 7 bases; nucleotides not matched to a gene: 3. The CDR3 covers 14 residues. CDR3 in DNA: TGTGCCACCAGCCTGGGACTAGCGGGGAATGAGCAGTTCTTC. Translated: CATSLGLAGNEQFF.

The J gene is TRBJ1-4, the V gene TRBV29-1; D not certain. The CDR3 is 12 residues long. The germline CDR1 and CDR2 sequences are SQVTM and ANQGSEA. The V and J ends lost 6 bases and 8 bases respectively, with 13 bases between them. Written as DNA, the CDR3 is TGCAGCGTCGGCCGGAGGGCGGAAAAACTGTTTTTT. It yields the protein CSVGRRAEKLFF. The full variable domain, its missing parts supplied by reference TRBV29-1 and TRBJ1-4, is SAVISQKPSRDICQRGTSLTIQCQVDSQVTMMFWYRQQPGQSLTLIATANQGSEATYESGFVIDKFPISRPNLTFSTLTVSNMSPEDSSIYLCSVGRRAEKLFFGSGTQLSVL.

Written as DNA, the CDR3 is TGTGCCAGCAGCGTAGGGTCCCTCCGGGAGACCCAGTACTTC. Amino acid sequence: CASSVGSLRETQYF. The chain carries TRBV9 and TRBJ2-5; D is ambiguous. CDR1 SGDLS and CDR2 YYNGEE come from the germline V gene. The CDR3 is 14 amino acids. V gave up 0 bases and J gave up 5 bases, with 11 bases separating them.

This chain links TRBV19 with TRBJ2-2; 9 bases match TRBD1. The junction had 4 bases not matched to a gene; V was cut back by 1 base and J by 1 base. This CDR3 has 17 residues. From germline, CDR1 is LNHDA and CDR2 SQIVND (reference sequence). This CDR3 reads CASSIGQGQGNTGELFF. CDR3 nucleotides: TGTGCCAGTAGTATAGGCCAGGGACAGGGGAACACCGGGGAGCTGTTTTTT.

The chain employs TRBV6-4 and TRBJ2-7, with 8 bases matching TRBD1. Germline CDR1 is MRHNA and CDR2 is SNTAGT. This CDR3 has 14 residues. Trimming at V came to 3 bases and at J to 2 bases, leaving 3 bases not matched to a gene. In DNA form, the CDR3 reads TGTGCCAGCAGTGAGGGCAGGGGGCCCTACGAGCAGTACTTC. As protein: CASSEGRGPYEQYF.

V and J are TRBV19 and TRBJ2-2, with a possible D match to TRBD1 (5 bases). The V end lost 0 bases, the J end lost 4 bases, and 15 bases lay between the germline ends. Per the germline V gene, CDR1 is LNHDA and CDR2 is SQIVND (reference sequence). The CDR3 has 17 amino acids. Written as DNA, the CDR3 is TGTGCCAGTAGTATAGATTCTTCGGCAGGGATCACCGGGGAGCTGTTTTTT. As protein: CASSIDSSAGITGELFF. The complete variable domain, with remaining parts taken from reference TRBV19 and TRBJ2-2, reads DGGITQSPKYLFRKEGQNVTLSCEQNLNHDAMYWYRQDPGQGLRLIYYSQIVNDFQKGDIAEGYSVSREKKESFPLTVTSAQKNPTAFYLCASSIDSSAGITGELFFGEGSRLTVL.